The 16 T cell receptor beta chains below come from one sample, sequenced in a study of cytomegalovirus exposure and HLA in healthy donors. The protocol was immunoSEQ multiplex PCR, while the TCRdb copy is restricted to in-frame clones and leaves out a portion. The data hold tens of thousands of clones, with about 90% observed a single time. Material for sequencing was PBMCs. These receptors all stem from a woman younger than 30 in good health and CMV-seronegative.

This chain uses TRBV15 with TRBJ2-7, with 7 bases that match TRBD1. CDR1 and CDR2 (germline): LNHNV, YYDKDF (reference sequence). The ends lost 0 bases at V and 5 bases at J; junction bases unmatched: 7. The CDR3 sequence is 15 residues long. CDR3 sequence reads: CATSRDLGGFDEQYF. CDR3 DNA sequence: TGTGCCACCAGCAGAGATCTAGGGGGCTTCGACGAGCAGTACTTC.

The chain combines TRBV27 with TRBJ1-4; no clear D. This CDR3 region has 14 residues. Germline V gene data show CDR1 as MNHEY and CDR2 as SMNVEV (reference sequence). Trimming took 5 bases from V and 4 from J, leaving 11 bases between them. This CDR3 is CASSLGSHNEKLFF. CDR3 sequence (DNA): TGTGCCAGCAGTCTCGGGTCCCATAATGAAAAACTGTTTTTT.

The chain recombines TRBV28 with TRBJ2-5; 7 bases are shared with TRBD1. The germline gives CDR1 MDHEN, CDR2 SYDVKM. The V and J ends lost 5 bases and 5 bases, in that order; junction bases with no gene match: 14. The CDR3 consists of 16 residues. The CDR3 DNA follows: TGTGCCAGCAGTGTTACCCAGGGGGTGGTAAGGGAGACCCAGTACTTC. This gives the protein CASSVTQGVVRETQYF.

DNA of the CDR3: TGTGCCAGCAGCGTCGGGACAGGGGGCGAGCAGTACTTC. The encoded protein is CASSVGTGGEQYF. The chain combines TRBV9 with TRBJ2-7; 11 bases line up with TRBD1. The CDR3 covers 13 residues. Germline V gives CDR1 SGDLS, CDR2 YYNGEE. J gave up 6 bases and V 2 bases, and 1 base lay outside the gene matches.

The chain employs TRBV15 and TRBJ2-1, with a weak D call TRBD2 (5 bases). Germline values: CDR1 LNHNV, CDR2 YYDKDF (reference sequence). The CDR3 covers 15 residues. Deletions cut 6 bases from V and 0 bases from J, with 12 bases between. CDR3 bases: TGTGCCACCAGACGTTGGGCGGGCTCCTACAATGAGCAGTTCTTC. Protein: CATRRWAGSYNEQFF.

The chain recombines TRBV2 with TRBJ1-2, with D tentatively TRBD1 (5 bases). Germline V gene sequence: CDR1 SNHLY, CDR2 FYNNEI. This CDR3 comprises 13 residues. The V end was cut by 6 bases, the J end by 4 bases, with 12 bases between. Here the CDR3 DNA reads TGTGCCAGCAGCGACGGACAACTCTATGGCTACACCTTC. Its protein is CASSDGQLYGYTF.

For this clone: Being one base from a much bigger clone, this may be a read error. V is TRBV2 and J is TRBJ2-3, with 8 bases matching TRBD2. CDR1 is SNHLY and CDR2 is FYNNEI in the germline V gene. J was trimmed by 1 base and V by 3 bases; bases with no gene match: 0. The CDR3 length is 14 residues. The CDR3 DNA is TGTGCCAGCAGTGAGCGGGGGGGCACAGATACGCAGTATTTT. Protein: CASSERGGTDTQYF.

The chain recombines TRBV5-4 with TRBJ2-1; D perhaps matches TRBD2 (5 bases). Germline values: CDR1 SGHNT, CDR2 YYREEE (reference sequence). The CDR3 is made up of 17 amino acids. V was cut by 0 bases and J by 0 bases, with 13 bases left in between. DNA for the CDR3: TGTGCCAGCAGCTTGGAGGCTAGCCGGAGCTCCTACAATGAGCAGTTCTTC. This translates into CASSLEASRSSYNEQFF.

The V call is TRBV7-2, the J call TRBJ1-1, with D unresolved. Germline CDR1 is SGHTA and CDR2 is FQGNSA. Trimming removed 0 bases at V and 1 base at J, with 9 bases between. The CDR3 runs to 15 residues. The CDR3: CASSLARLSNTEAFF. Here the CDR3 DNA reads TGTGCCAGCAGCTTAGCTCGACTCTCGAACACTGAAGCTTTCTTT.

This clone is a singleton in its sample. V gene TRBV15 combines with J gene TRBJ1-1; D is possibly TRBD1 (6 bases). V shed 3 bases and J shed 6 bases, with 17 bases lying between them. This CDR3 is 15 amino acids long. Looked up from germline, CDR1 is LNHNV and CDR2 is YYDKDF (reference sequence). CDR3 protein: CATSREAGGVAEAFF. The CDR3 region has the DNA TGTGCCACCAGCAGGGAGGCGGGGGGCGTCGCTGAAGCTTTCTTT.

The chain couples TRBV19 to TRBJ1-2; 7 nucleotides align to TRBD1. This CDR3 spans 14 amino acids. CDR1 and CDR2 from the germline V gene are LNHDA and SQIVND (reference sequence). The ends lost 1 base at V and 4 bases at J; junction bases unmatched: 3. The CDR3 sequence is CASSIGTGVYGYTF. CDR3 coding DNA: TGTGCCAGTAGTATAGGCACAGGGGTCTATGGCTACACCTTC.

J is TRBJ2-3 and V is TRBV27; no clear D gene. This CDR3 is 14 amino acids long. Looked up from germline, CDR1 is MNHEY and CDR2 is SMNVEV (reference sequence). Trimming removed 2 bases from V and 2 bases from J, with 8 bases in between. The DNA of the CDR3 is TGTGCCAGCAGTTTAGCAGATCCCACAGATACGCAGTATTTT. This translates into CASSLADPTDTQYF.

This chain uses TRBV5-4 with TRBJ2-3; perhaps TRBD2 as D (5 bases). V dropped 1 base and J dropped 1 base, with 10 bases sitting between them. The CDR3 length is 15 residues. Germline-derived CDR1 and CDR2 are SGHNT and YYREEE (reference sequence). CDR3: CASSLTGSGTDTQYF. Written as DNA, the CDR3 is TGTGCCAGCAGCTTGACGGGGTCCGGCACAGATACGCAGTATTTT.

This chain links TRBV28 with TRBJ2-7; a possible D gene is TRBD1 (5 bases). This CDR3 comprises 14 residues. The germline gives CDR1 MDHEN, CDR2 SYDVKM. V shed 5 bases and J shed 1 base, with 12 bases lying between them. CDR3: CASSPWGGSYEQYF. CDR3 nucleotide sequence: TGTGCCAGCAGTCCTTGGGGCGGATCCTACGAGCAGTACTTC.

The CDR3 spells CASRAGTVVTEAFF. Written as DNA, the CDR3 is TGTGCCAGCAGGGCCGGGACAGTGGTCACTGAAGCTTTCTTT. The J gene is TRBJ1-1, the V gene TRBV6-5; 7 nucleotides agree with TRBD1. From germline, CDR1 is MNHEY and CDR2 SVGAGI. The CDR3 covers 14 residues. V lost 6 bases to trimming and J lost 4 bases; unmatched junction nucleotides: 8.

The V and J genes are TRBV4-1 and TRBJ1-5; a possible D gene is TRBD1 (5 bases). CDR3 size: 15 residues. The germline V gene has CDR1 MGHRA and CDR2 YSYEKL. Trimming stripped 1 base from V and 4 bases from J, with 11 bases between. The CDR3 loop reads CASSQVVKGNQPQHF. CDR3 nucleotide sequence: TGCGCCAGCAGCCAAGTTGTGAAGGGGAATCAGCCCCAGCATTTT.